Shown below are 7 T cell receptor beta chains from a single sample sequenced in a study of blood T cell repertoires in COVID-19. Clones were sequenced by immunoSEQ multiplex PCR, and TCRdb holds only the in-frame ones, with some missing. The data show about 240,000 clones, with 82% seen just once and under 15% held by the top ten. What was sequenced was peripheral blood. All receptors come from a woman aged 55-69 years with active or convalescent COVID-19.

This rearrangement joins TRBV29-1 to TRBJ1-2; 8 bases match TRBD1. Germline assignment: CDR1 SQVTM and CDR2 ANQGSEA. CDR3 length equals 12 residues. Unmatched junction bases numbered 4, after V lost 6 bases and J lost 4 bases. Here the CDR3 reads CSVPGGGYGYTF. In nucleotides, the CDR3 is TGCAGCGTCCCAGGGGGCGGCTATGGCTACACCTTC.

This chain joins TRBV3-1 (or the pseudogene TRBV3-2) and TRBJ1-2; tentatively, D is TRBD1 (6 bases). CDR3 length equals 14 residues. Between the trimmed V and J ends, which lost 4 bases and 2 bases, there was a span of 11 bases. Germline CDR1 and CDR2: LGHDT and YNNKEL (reference sequence). In nucleotides, the CDR3 is TGTGCCAGCAGCCTGTCACAGGGAAACTATGGCTACACCTTC. Protein: CASSLSQGNYGYTF.

This rearrangement joins TRBV7-2 to TRBJ2-2; D is undetermined. V shed 5 bases and J shed 8 bases, with 12 bases lying between them. The CDR3 covers 13 residues. The germline gives CDR1 SGHTA, CDR2 FQGNSA. The CDR3 region is CASSRTPSGELFF. CDR3 coding DNA: TGTGCCAGCAGCCGCACTCCTTCAGGGGAGCTGTTTTTT.

The chain recombines TRBV5-4 with TRBJ1-3; TRBD1 is a possible D gene (5 bases). Germline CDR1 reads SGHNT; CDR2 reads YYREEE (reference sequence). This CDR3 has 15 amino acids. The ends were cut back, 4 bases at V and 0 bases at J, with 11 bases in the middle. CDR3 region: CASSPDTTSGNTIYF. DNA of the CDR3: TGTGCCAGCAGCCCGGACACGACCTCTGGAAACACCATATATTTT. The whole variable domain, remainder taken from reference TRBV5-4 and TRBJ1-3, is ETGVTQSPTHLIKTRGQQVTLRCSSQSGHNTVSWYQQALGQGPQFIFQYYREEENGRGNFPPRFSGLQFPNYSSELNVNALELDDSALYLCASSPDTTSGNTIYFGEGSWLTVV.

The chain uses TRBV7-2 and TRBJ2-5; 10 nucleotides match TRBD2. CDR3 length: 15 amino acids. The V gene end was trimmed by 7 bases and the J gene end by 5 bases; junction bases not matched to a gene: 10. Germline assignment: CDR1 SGHTA and CDR2 FQGNSA. The CDR3 DNA follows: TGTGCCAGCACCCCCCTAGCGGGGGAAGAGGAGACCCAGTACTTC. It yields the protein CASTPLAGEEETQYF.

The J gene is TRBJ2-2, the V gene TRBV12-5; maybe TRBD2 (6 bases). The V and J ends lost 3 bases and 6 bases respectively, with 20 bases between them. The CDR3 contains 17 residues. The germline V gene encodes CDR1 LGHNT and CDR2 FRNRAP. In DNA, the CDR3 is TGTGCTAGTGGTTTCGCGCTAGCGACTGGTGTGGCCGGGGAGCTGTTTTTT. This sequence encodes CASGFALATGVAGELFF.

The chain recombines TRBV5-4 with TRBJ1-6; D not certain. There are 15 residues in the CDR3. Trimming removed 0 bases at V and 9 bases at J, with 13 bases between. CDR1 and CDR2 (germline): SGHNT, YYREEE (reference sequence). CDR3 nucleotide sequence: TGTGCCAGCAGCTTGGAACAAAGGAGCGGTTCACCCCTCCACTTT. This translates into CASSLEQRSGSPLHF.